The 23 T cell receptor beta chains listed next were all sequenced from one sample in a study of cytomegalovirus exposure and HLA in healthy donors. The PCR used 60 Vbeta and 13 Jbeta primers. TCRdb's copy holds only in-frame clones and misses some; the assay was immunoSEQ multiplex PCR. Of under 100,000 clones in the sample, around 62% are singletons; the top ten hold approximately 5%. Specimen: PBMCs. The receptors stem from a woman aged 30 to 39 in good health and CMV-seropositive.

The V and J genes are TRBV6-1 and TRBJ1-5; 7 bases agree with TRBD1. CDR1 is MNHNS and CDR2 is SASEGT in the germline V gene. Trimming took 4 bases from V and 2 from J; bases not matched to a gene: 5. The CDR3 is 15 residues long. CDR3 in amino acids: CASSADRAGNQPQHF. The CDR3 coding sequence is TGTGCCAGCAGTGCCGACAGGGCTGGCAATCAGCCCCAGCATTTT.

The chain uses TRBV9 and TRBJ2-1; maybe TRBD2 (6 bases). V lost 0 bases, J lost 4 bases, and 11 bases lay in between. CDR1 and CDR2 (germline): SGDLS, YYNGEE. This CDR3 has 15 residues. The CDR3 region is CASSVVGAGYNEQFF. CDR3 coding DNA: TGTGCCAGCAGCGTAGTCGGTGCGGGGTACAATGAGCAGTTCTTC. The full variable domain, completed using reference TRBV9 and TRBJ2-1, is DSGVTQTPKHLITATGQRVTLRCSPRSGDLSVYWYQQSLDQGLQFLIQYYNGEERAKGNILERFSAQQFPDLHSELNLSSLELGDSALYFCASSVVGAGYNEQFFGPGTRLTVL.

The V and J genes are TRBV10-3 and TRBJ1-1, with D unresolved. The CDR3 consists of 13 residues. V was clipped by 8 bases and J by 8 bases, with 18 bases between them. Germline V gives CDR1 ENHRY, CDR2 SYGVKD. The CDR3 DNA follows: TGTGCCATCTCTTATTCCTCCACGCGAGAAGCTTTCTTT. It specifies CAISYSSTREAFF.

The chain couples TRBV9 to TRBJ2-7; the D gene is possibly TRBD1 (5 bases). Trimming took 0 bases from V and 3 from J, leaving 13 bases between them. There are 15 residues in the CDR3. Germline CDR1 is SGDLS and CDR2 is YYNGEE. The CDR3 sequence: CASSVEQGPLYEQYF. The CDR3 DNA reads as TGTGCCAGCAGCGTAGAGCAGGGCCCCCTCTACGAGCAGTACTTC.

This clone turned up a few times. The J gene is TRBJ2-3, the V gene TRBV19; TRBD2 agrees at 8 bases. The CDR3 has 15 residues. The ends lost 3 bases at V and 2 bases at J; junction bases unmatched: 4. Germline V gene sequence: CDR1 LNHDA, CDR2 SQIVND (reference sequence). In DNA, the CDR3 is TGTGCCAGTAGTATTCTTAGCGGGGCCACAGATACGCAGTATTTT. Amino acids: CASSILSGATDTQYF.

This chain connects TRBV7-9 to TRBJ1-1; 11 bases are shared with TRBD1. V shed 5 bases and J 3 bases; nucleotides not matched to a gene: 8. This CDR3 has 16 amino acids. Germline V gene sequence: CDR1 SEHNR, CDR2 FQNEAQ (reference sequence). The CDR3 DNA reads TGTGCCAGCAGCCTTACGGGGACAGGGGGTGACACTGAAGCTTTCTTT. The encoded protein is CASSLTGTGGDTEAFF.

This clone was detected only a few times. The genes are TRBV25-1 and TRBJ1-1, with 7 bases identical to TRBD1. Germline V CDR1 and CDR2: MGHDK, SYGVNS. V lost 4 bases, J lost 2 bases, and 7 bases stayed unmatched. The CDR3 is 15 residues long. This chain's CDR3 is CASSVSGTANTEAFF. CDR3 sequence (DNA): TGTGCCAGCAGTGTCTCCGGGACAGCAAACACTGAAGCTTTCTTT.

The CDR3 region has the DNA TGTGCCAGCAGCCCGGACCAACCGGGACTCTCTGGTGGGCAGTACTTC. Protein product: CASSPDQPGLSGGQYF. This chain joins TRBV7-8 and TRBJ2-7, with D tentatively TRBD2 (6 bases). V lost 5 bases and J lost 9, with 26 bases in between. Germline V gene data show CDR1 as SGHVS and CDR2 as FQNEAQ. The CDR3 covers 16 residues.

The rearrangement joins TRBV11-2 to TRBJ2-3; 9 nucleotides agree with TRBD2. This CDR3 comprises 16 residues. V dropped 3 bases and J dropped 2; count of bases not matched to a gene: 6. Germline loops: CDR1 SGHAT, CDR2 FQNNGV. DNA for the CDR3: TGTGCCAGCAGCTTTCGTAGCGGGGGAAACACAGATACGCAGTATTTT. Amino acid sequence: CASSFRSGGNTDTQYF.

V is TRBV2 and J is TRBJ2-3; weak D call: TRBD1 (5 bases). V was pared by 6 bases and J by 5 bases, with 9 bases between. This CDR3 region has 12 residues. Per germline, CDR1 SNHLY and CDR2 FYNNEI. The CDR3 spells CASRQGQDTQYF. In nucleotides, the CDR3 is TGTGCCAGCAGGCAGGGCCAAGATACGCAGTATTTT.

V usage is TRBV29-1 and J usage is TRBJ2-3, with 7 bases lining up with TRBD1. The CDR3 runs to 13 residues. CDR1 and CDR2 (germline): SQVTM, ANQGSEA. V was pared by 6 bases and J by 2 bases, with 5 bases of the junction left unmatched. CDR3: CSVSGQFTDTQYF. Written as DNA, the CDR3 is TGCAGCGTCTCGGGACAGTTCACAGATACGCAGTATTTT.

The chain uses TRBV19 and TRBJ2-7; a possible D gene is TRBD2 (6 bases). This CDR3 contains 15 residues. V dropped 2 bases and J dropped 2 bases, with 13 bases sitting between them. The germline V gene has CDR1 LNHDA and CDR2 SQIVND (reference sequence). The CDR3 here is CASSISASATYEQYF. Here the CDR3 DNA reads TGTGCCAGTAGTATATCGGCTAGCGCAACCTACGAGCAGTACTTC.

This rearrangement joins TRBV6-6 to TRBJ2-1; weak D call: TRBD2 (5 bases). CDR1 is MNHNY, CDR2 SVGAGI, per germline (reference sequence). The CDR3 extends over 15 amino acids. V lost 6 bases, J lost 4 bases, and 16 bases lay in between. The CDR3 spells CASSLEGSLYNEQFF. The CDR3 bases are TGTGCCAGCAGCCTCGAAGGGAGTTTGTACAATGAGCAGTTCTTC.

V usage is TRBV10-3 and J usage is TRBJ2-1; 16 bases line up with TRBD2. Trimming took 6 bases from V and 1 from J; bases not matched to a gene: 3. Germline values: CDR1 ENHRY, CDR2 SYGVKD. The CDR3 is 17 amino acids. CDR3: CAIRGGLAGGSYNEQFF. The CDR3, as DNA: TGTGCCATCAGGGGGGGACTAGCGGGGGGGTCCTACAATGAGCAGTTCTTC.

This clone was seen a handful of times. The rearrangement links TRBV6-5 to TRBJ1-2; D call uncertain. The CDR3 has 14 amino acids. Germline assignment: CDR1 MNHEY and CDR2 SVGAGI. Trimming removed 6 bases at V and 1 base at J, with 12 bases between. The CDR3 loop is CASRSVRINYGYTF. The CDR3 DNA follows: TGTGCCAGCAGGTCGGTCAGGATTAACTATGGCTACACCTTC.

The chain uses TRBV9 and TRBJ2-1; 9 bases line up with TRBD2. CDR1 is SGDLS, CDR2 YYNGEE, per germline. CDR3 length: 17 amino acids. Trimming took 0 bases from V and 3 from J; bases not matched to a gene: 7. Here the CDR3 reads CASSVERFSGGYNEQFF. The CDR3, as DNA: TGTGCCAGCAGCGTAGAACGCTTTAGCGGGGGCTACAATGAGCAGTTCTTC.

The rearrangement joins TRBV7-8 to TRBJ2-5; the D gene is possibly TRBD2 (6 bases). The J call is doubtful: the DNA matches TRBJ2-7 better. Germline CDR1 and CDR2: SGHVS and FQNEAQ. The CDR3 spans 13 residues. The DNA for the CDR3 is TGTGCCAGCAGCGCCCGACTAGATTACGAGCAGTACTTC. Protein product: CASSARLDYEQYF.

The chain carries TRBV5-6 and TRBJ2-5; the D gene is possibly TRBD2 (5 bases). Trimming stripped 2 bases from V and 5 bases from J, with 10 bases between. From germline, CDR1 is SGHDT and CDR2 YYEEEE. The CDR3 has 13 amino acids. The CDR3, as DNA: TGTGCCAGCAGCTTTTATGGGGAGGAGACCCAGTACTTC. The encoded protein is CASSFYGEETQYF.

The chain is built from TRBV6-6 and TRBJ2-2; 12 bases match TRBD2. With 5 bases clipped from V and 5 bases from J, the junction kept 3 bases outside the gene matches. This CDR3 has 15 amino acids. Germline V gene lookup returns CDR1 MNHNY and CDR2 SVGAGI (reference sequence). CDR3 loop: CASSQLAGGTGELFF. CDR3 nucleotide sequence: TGTGCCAGCAGTCAACTAGCGGGGGGAACCGGGGAGCTGTTTTTT.

This rearrangement joins TRBV6-5 to TRBJ1-5; unclear D gene. The ends were cut back, 5 bases at V and 6 bases at J, with 11 bases in the middle. The CDR3 contains 13 residues. Per germline, CDR1 MNHEY and CDR2 SVGAGI. Here the CDR3 reads CASSEFEGQPQHF. The CDR3 coding sequence is TGTGCCAGCAGTGAATTTGAGGGTCAGCCCCAGCATTTT.

The rearrangement uses TRBV27 and TRBJ2-7, with TRBD2 identical over 11 bases. Germline trimming cut 6 bases from V and 3 bases from J; bases unmatched to any gene: 4. Germline assignment: CDR1 MNHEY and CDR2 SMNVEV (reference sequence). CDR3 length: 14 amino acids. The CDR3 nucleotides read TGTGCCAGCAGCCGGACTAGCGGGTTCTACGAGCAGTACTTC. Amino acids: CASSRTSGFYEQYF.

The chain joins TRBV5-4 to TRBJ1-1; perhaps TRBD1 as D (6 bases). There are 14 residues in the CDR3. The V and J ends lost 0 bases and 11 bases respectively, with 17 bases between them. Per the germline V gene, CDR1 is SGHNT and CDR2 is YYREEE (reference sequence). The CDR3 nucleotides are TGTGCCAGCAGCTTGGTGTTGCAGGGGTCGGAGGCTTTCTTT. This codes for CASSLVLQGSEAFF.

The chain combines TRBV7-3 with TRBJ2-3; 10 nucleotides line up with TRBD2. Germline CDR1 is SGHTA and CDR2 is FQGTGA. CDR3 length: 16 residues. Trimming at V came to 1 base and at J to 6 bases, leaving 7 bases not matched to a gene. The CDR3 sequence is CASSLRFTSGADTQYF. The CDR3 coding sequence is TGTGCCAGCAGCTTAAGATTTACTAGCGGGGCTGATACGCAGTATTTT.